The clone carrying this T cell receptor (beta chain) was seen a handful of times. Its antigen is not known. These data belong to a study of T-cell memory formation after mild COVID-19. TCRdb re-analysed the 5' RACE reads in MiXCR, keeping a single row per CDR3 protein. The sample contains 550,000 to 700,000 distinct CDR3 sequences, 18% of which appear only once. Study observations and caveats: Clones that contracted from day 15 to 85 had balanced CD4/CD8; later expanders were CD4+ biased.

The material sequenced was PBMCs or a T cell subset sorted from them (not recorded which). The source of this sequence is an adult woman who had mild COVID-19 (a few samples of this study predate the infection). Cell type and time point are not known.

CDR3 sequence: CASSLVGGPSIQYF. In DNA, the CDR3 is TGTGCCAGCAGCTTAGTCGGGGGGCCCTCTATTCAGTACTTC. The chain has TRBV11-3 and TRBJ2-4, with D possibly TRBD2 on 7 matching bases. This CDR3 has 14 amino acids. Germline V CDR1 and CDR2: SGHNT, YENEEA. Between the trimmed V and J ends, which lost 1 base and 10 bases, there was a span of 14 bases.